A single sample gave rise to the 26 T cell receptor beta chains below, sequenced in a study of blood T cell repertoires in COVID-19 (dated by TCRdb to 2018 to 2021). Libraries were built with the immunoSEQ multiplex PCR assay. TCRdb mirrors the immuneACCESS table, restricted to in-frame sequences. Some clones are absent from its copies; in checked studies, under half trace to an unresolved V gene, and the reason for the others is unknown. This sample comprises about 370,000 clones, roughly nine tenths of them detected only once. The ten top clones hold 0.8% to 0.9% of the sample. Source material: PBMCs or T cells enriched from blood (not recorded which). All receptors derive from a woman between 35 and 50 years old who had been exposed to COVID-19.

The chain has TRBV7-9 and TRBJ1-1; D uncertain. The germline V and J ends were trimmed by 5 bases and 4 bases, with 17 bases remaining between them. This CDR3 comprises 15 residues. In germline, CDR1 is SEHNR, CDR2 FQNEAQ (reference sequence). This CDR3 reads CASSPIDGLGTEAFF. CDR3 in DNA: TGTGCCAGCAGCCCAATCGACGGACTGGGCACTGAAGCTTTCTTT.

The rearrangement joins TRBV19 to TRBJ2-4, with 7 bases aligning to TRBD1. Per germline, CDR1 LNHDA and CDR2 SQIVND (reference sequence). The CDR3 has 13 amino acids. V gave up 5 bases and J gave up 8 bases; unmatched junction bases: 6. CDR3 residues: CASSRQGGDIQYF. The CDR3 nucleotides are TGTGCCAGTAGTCGACAGGGTGGGGACATTCAGTACTTC.

The CDR3 nucleotides are TGTGCCAGCAGCCCGGGATGGGGTGGCGAGCAGTACTTC. Translating it yields CASSPGWGGEQYF. The chain employs TRBV11-3 and TRBJ2-7, with D possibly matching TRBD2 (5 bases). With 5 bases removed from V and 6 bases from J, the gap between germline ends came to 14 bases. This CDR3 spans 13 amino acids. Germline values: CDR1 SGHNT, CDR2 YENEEA.

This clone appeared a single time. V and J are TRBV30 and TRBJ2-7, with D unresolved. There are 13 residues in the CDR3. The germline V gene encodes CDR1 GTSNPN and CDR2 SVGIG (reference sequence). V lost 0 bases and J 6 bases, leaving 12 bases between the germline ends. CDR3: CAWSVSLPGEQYF. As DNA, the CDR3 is TGTGCCTGGAGTGTATCCCTACCTGGCGAGCAGTACTTC.

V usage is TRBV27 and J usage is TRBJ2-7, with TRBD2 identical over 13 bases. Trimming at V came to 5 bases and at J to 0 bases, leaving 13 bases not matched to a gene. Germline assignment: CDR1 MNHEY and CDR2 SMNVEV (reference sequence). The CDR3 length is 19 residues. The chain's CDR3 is CASSPRTSGRKGSSYEQYF. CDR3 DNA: TGTGCCAGCAGTCCCAGGACTAGCGGGAGAAAGGGGAGCTCCTACGAGCAGTACTTC.

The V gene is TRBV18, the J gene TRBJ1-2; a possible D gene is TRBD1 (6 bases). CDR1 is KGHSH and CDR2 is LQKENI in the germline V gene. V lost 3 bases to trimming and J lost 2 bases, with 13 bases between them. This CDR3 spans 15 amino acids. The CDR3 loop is CASSPTRGSNYGYTF. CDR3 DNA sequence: TGTGCCAGCTCACCGACGAGGGGGAGCAACTATGGCTACACCTTC.

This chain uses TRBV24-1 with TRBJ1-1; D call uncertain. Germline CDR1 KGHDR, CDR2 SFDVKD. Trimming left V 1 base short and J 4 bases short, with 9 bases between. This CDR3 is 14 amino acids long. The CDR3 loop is CATSDLQGSTEAFF. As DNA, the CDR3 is TGTGCCACCAGTGATTTACAAGGGAGCACTGAAGCTTTCTTT.

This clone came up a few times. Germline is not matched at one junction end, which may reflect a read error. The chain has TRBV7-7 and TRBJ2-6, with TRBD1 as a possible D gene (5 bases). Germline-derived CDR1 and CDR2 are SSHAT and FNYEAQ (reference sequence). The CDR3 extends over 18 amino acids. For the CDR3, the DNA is TGTGCTAGCAGCTTAAAGGCGAGACAGCCCTCTGGGGCCAACGTCCTGACTTTC. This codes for CASSLKARQPSGANVLTF. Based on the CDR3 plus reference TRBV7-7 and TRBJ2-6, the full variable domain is GAGVSQSPRYKVTKRGQDVTLRCDPISSHATLYWYQQALGQGPEFLTYFNYEAQPDKSGLPSDRFSAERPEGSISTLTIQRTEQRDSAMYRCASSLKARQPSGANVLTFGAGSRLTVL.

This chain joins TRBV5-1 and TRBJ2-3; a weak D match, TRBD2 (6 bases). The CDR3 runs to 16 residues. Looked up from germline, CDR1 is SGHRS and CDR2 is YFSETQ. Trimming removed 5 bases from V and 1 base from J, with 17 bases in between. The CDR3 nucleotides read TGCGCCAGCAGGAGGGAAAGGGGAGGCGGCACAGATACGCAGTATTTT. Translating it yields CASRRERGGGTDTQYF.

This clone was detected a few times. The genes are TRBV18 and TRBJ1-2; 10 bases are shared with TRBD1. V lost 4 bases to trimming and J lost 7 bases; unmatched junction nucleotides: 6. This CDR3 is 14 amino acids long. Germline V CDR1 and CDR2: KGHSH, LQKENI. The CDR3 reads CASSRTGQGFGYTF. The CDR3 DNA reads TGTGCCAGCTCACGGACGGGACAGGGGTTTGGCTACACCTTC.

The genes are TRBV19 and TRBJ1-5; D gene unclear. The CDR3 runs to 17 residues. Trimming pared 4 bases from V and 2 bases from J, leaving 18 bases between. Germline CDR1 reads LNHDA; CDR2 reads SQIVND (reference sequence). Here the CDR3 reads CASSSSHDLLGNQPQHF. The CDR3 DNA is TGTGCCAGTAGTAGTTCCCATGACTTGCTCGGCAATCAGCCCCAGCATTTT.

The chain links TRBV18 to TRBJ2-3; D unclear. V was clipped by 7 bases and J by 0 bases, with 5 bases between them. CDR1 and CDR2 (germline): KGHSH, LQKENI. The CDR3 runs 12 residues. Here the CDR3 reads CASFLSTDTQYF. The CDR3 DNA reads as TGTGCCAGCTTTCTTAGCACAGATACGCAGTATTTT.

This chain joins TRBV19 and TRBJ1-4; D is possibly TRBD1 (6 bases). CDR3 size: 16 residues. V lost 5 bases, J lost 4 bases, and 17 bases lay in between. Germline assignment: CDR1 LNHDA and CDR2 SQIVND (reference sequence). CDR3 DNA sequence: TGTGCCAGTAGTGGCCGCGGACAGCCGCTTAATGAAAAACTGTTTTTT. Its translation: CASSGRGQPLNEKLFF. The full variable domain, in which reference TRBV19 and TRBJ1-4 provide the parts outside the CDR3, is DGGITQSPKYLFRKEGQNVTLSCEQNLNHDAMYWYRQDPGQGLRLIYYSQIVNDFQKGDIAEGYSVSREKKESFPLTVTSAQKNPTAFYLCASSGRGQPLNEKLFFGSGTQLSVL.

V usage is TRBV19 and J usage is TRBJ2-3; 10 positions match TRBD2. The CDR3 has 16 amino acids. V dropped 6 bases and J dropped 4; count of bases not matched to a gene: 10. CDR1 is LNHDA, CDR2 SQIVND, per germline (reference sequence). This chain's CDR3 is CASSPERGGPADTQYF. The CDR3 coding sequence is TGTGCCAGTAGCCCCGAGCGGGGGGGCCCCGCAGATACGCAGTATTTT.

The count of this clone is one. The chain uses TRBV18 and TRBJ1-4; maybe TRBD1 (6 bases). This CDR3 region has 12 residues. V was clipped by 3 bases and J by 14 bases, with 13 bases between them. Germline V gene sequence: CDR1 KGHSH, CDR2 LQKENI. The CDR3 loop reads CASSPDDRFLFF. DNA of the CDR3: TGTGCCAGCTCACCGGATGACAGGTTCCTGTTTTTT. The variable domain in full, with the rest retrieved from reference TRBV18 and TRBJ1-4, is NAGVMQNPRHLVRRRGQEARLRCSPMKGHSHVYWYRQLPEEGLKFMVYLQKENIIDESGMPKERFSAEFPKEGPSILRIQQVVRGDSAAYFCASSPDDRFLFFGSGTQLSVL.

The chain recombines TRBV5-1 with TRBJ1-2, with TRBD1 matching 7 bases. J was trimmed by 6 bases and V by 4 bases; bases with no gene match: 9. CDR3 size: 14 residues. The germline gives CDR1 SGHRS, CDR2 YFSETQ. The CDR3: CASSRQGGDDGYTF. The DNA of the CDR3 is TGCGCCAGCAGCCGTCAGGGGGGAGACGATGGCTACACCTTC.

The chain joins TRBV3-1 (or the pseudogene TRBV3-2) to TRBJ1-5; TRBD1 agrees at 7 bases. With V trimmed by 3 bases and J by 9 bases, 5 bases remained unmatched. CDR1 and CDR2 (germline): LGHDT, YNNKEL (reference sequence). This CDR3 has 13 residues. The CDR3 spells CASSQGRTGPQHF. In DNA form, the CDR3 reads TGTGCCAGCAGCCAGGGGAGGACAGGGCCCCAGCATTTT.

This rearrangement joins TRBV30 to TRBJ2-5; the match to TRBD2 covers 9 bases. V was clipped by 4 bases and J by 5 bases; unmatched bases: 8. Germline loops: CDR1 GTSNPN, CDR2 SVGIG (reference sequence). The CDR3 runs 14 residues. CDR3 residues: CAWIPSGESETQYF. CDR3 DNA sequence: TGTGCCTGGATCCCTAGCGGGGAATCGGAGACCCAGTACTTC.

In nucleotides, the CDR3 is TGTGCCAGCAGCCAAGATTCTGGGACAGGCTCCGTTGCTGGCTACACCTTC. Its translation is CASSQDSGTGSVAGYTF. The V call is TRBV3-1 (or the pseudogene TRBV3-2), the J call TRBJ1-2; 8 bases map to TRBD1. Germline CDR1 and CDR2: LGHDT and YNNKEL (reference sequence). The CDR3 loop spans 17 amino acids. V dropped 0 bases and J dropped 7; count of bases not matched to a gene: 13.

In nucleotides, the CDR3 is TGTGCCAGTAGTGCCCGCGGGACGCAAGGTCAGCCCCAGCATTTT. This sequence encodes CASSARGTQGQPQHF. The chain recombines TRBV19 with TRBJ1-5; D is possibly TRBD1 (5 bases). The CDR3 loop spans 15 amino acids. V lost 5 bases and J lost 6, with 17 bases in between. Germline CDR1 LNHDA, CDR2 SQIVND (reference sequence).

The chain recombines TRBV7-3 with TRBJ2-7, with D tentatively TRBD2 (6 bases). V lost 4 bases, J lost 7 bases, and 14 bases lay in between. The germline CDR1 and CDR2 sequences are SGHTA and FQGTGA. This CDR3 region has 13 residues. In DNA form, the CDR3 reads TGTGCCAGCAGCTACCGGGCGGGGATGGAGCAGTACTTC. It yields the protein CASSYRAGMEQYF.

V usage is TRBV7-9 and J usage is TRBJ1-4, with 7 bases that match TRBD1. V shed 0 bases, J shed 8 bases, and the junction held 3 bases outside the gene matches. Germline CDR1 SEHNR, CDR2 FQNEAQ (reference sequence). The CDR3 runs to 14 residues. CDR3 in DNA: TGTGCCAGCAGCTTAGCCGGGACAGCCGAAAAACTGTTTTTT. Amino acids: CASSLAGTAEKLFF.

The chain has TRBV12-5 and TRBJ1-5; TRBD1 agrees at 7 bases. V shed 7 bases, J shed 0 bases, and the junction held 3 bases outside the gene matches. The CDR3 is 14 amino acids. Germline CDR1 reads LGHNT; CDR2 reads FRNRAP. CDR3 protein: CASAQGVSNQPQHF. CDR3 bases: TGTGCTAGTGCCCAGGGGGTTAGCAATCAGCCCCAGCATTTT. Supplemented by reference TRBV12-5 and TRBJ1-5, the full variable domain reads DARVTQTPRHKVTEMGQEVTMRCQPILGHNTVFWYRQTMMQGLELLAYFRNRAPLDDSGMPKDRFSAEMPDATLATLKIQPSEPRDSAVYFCASAQGVSNQPQHFGDGTRLSIL.

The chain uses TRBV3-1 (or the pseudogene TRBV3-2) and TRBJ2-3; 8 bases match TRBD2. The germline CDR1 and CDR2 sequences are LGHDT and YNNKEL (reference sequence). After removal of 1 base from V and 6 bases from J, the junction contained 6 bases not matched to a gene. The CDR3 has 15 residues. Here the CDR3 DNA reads TGTGCCAGCAGCCAAGTGCGGGAGGATTGGGATACGCAGTATTTT. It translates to CASSQVREDWDTQYF.

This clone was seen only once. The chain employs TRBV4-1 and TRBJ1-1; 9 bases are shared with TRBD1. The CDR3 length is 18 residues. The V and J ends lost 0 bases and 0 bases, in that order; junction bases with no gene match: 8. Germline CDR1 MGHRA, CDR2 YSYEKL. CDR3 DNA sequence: TGCGCCAGCAGCCAAGATGCCCCCGGGACAGGGTTGAACACTGAAGCTTTCTTT. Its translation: CASSQDAPGTGLNTEAFF.

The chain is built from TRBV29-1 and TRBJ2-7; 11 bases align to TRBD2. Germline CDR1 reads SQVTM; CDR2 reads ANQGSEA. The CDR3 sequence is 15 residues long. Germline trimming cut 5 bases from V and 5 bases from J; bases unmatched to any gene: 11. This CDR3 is CSVSQLSGGADEQYF. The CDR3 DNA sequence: TGCAGCGTTAGCCAACTTAGCGGGGGGGCCGACGAGCAGTACTTC.